This TCR beta chain was identified in a study of beta chain features in type 1 diabetes. Study-level information: Age, gender, cell numbers and subset yield matched between patients and controls.

Study-wide results and limits: The study found that naive, central memory and Treg TCRB repertoires appeared more similar in patients than in healthy donors.

With regard to this clone: The antigen is undetermined.

Isolated RNA was reverse transcribed in full, so expressed TCRB transcripts were sequenced. Profiled with immunoSEQ multiplex PCR; TCRdb holds only in-frame clones, not every one. This table holds about 240,000 clones, 27% found once. Sequencing input: central memory CD4+ T cells from blood. The receptor's source is a man aged 25 to 40 in good health.

The CDR3 reads CASKQRDSTRDEQYF. The DNA of the CDR3 is TGTGCCAGCAAACAGAGGGACAGTACCCGGGACGAGCAGTACTTC. The chain uses TRBV2 and TRBJ2-7; 7 nucleotides align to TRBD1. Germline V gene data show CDR1 as SNHLY and CDR2 as FYNNEI. The J segment lost 5 bases and the V segment lost 7 bases, leaving 14 bases of the junction unmatched. There are 15 residues in the CDR3.